The 10 T cell receptor beta chains in this list originate from one sample, sequenced in a study of regulatory T cells in long-lasting Graves disease. Library construction for TCR beta used iRepertoire HTBI primers and Arm-PCR of CDR3 regions. One entry per CDR3 protein, called by TCRdb with MiXCR from the multiplex PCR reads. The sample consists of fewer than 400,000 distinct CDR3 sequences, roughly a fifth of them appearing once. Time point reported: persistent/refractory GD, antithyroid drugs over 5 years with positive TRAb. PBMC-derived RNA was used for the TCR library. This specimen was peripheral blood mononuclear cells (PBMCs), taken when the disease was refractory, from a patient treated with antithyroid drugs. Source of these receptors: a female donor with Graves disease.

This clonotype was seen at least ten times. The chain joins TRBV28 to TRBJ1-1, with a weak D call TRBD1 (6 bases). Germline lookup yields CDR1 MDHEN and CDR2 SYDVKM. This CDR3 comprises 15 residues. V was clipped by 11 bases and J by 1 base, with 20 bases between them. DNA of the CDR3: TGTGCCGCGGGACCCTTTGCGGGGGCGAACACTGAAGCTTTCTTT. Translated, it gives CAAGPFAGANTEAFF.

This clonotype was picked up many times. V gene TRBV28 combines with J gene TRBJ1-5; the D is unclear. Trimming stripped 8 bases from V and 0 bases from J, with 8 bases between. Looked up from germline, CDR1 is MDHEN and CDR2 is SYDVKM. The CDR3 contains 13 residues. CDR3 sequence: CASADHSNQPQHF. The CDR3 DNA follows: TGTGCCAGCGCAGACCATAGCAATCAGCCCCAGCATTTT.

There are many counts of this clonotype. V gene TRBV27 combines with J gene TRBJ1-5; D is possibly TRBD1 (6 bases). V was shortened by 1 base and J by 5 bases, with 12 bases between the two germline ends. Germline CDR1 reads MNHEY; CDR2 reads SMNVEV (reference sequence). This CDR3 is built from 15 residues. The CDR3 reads CASSLFLRGDQPQHF. CDR3 in DNA: TGTGCCAGCAGTTTATTTTTAAGGGGGGATCAGCCCCAGCATTTT.

This clonotype was seen a few times. This chain links TRBV20-1 with TRBJ1-3; possible D gene TRBD1, 5 bases. The V gene's germline CDR1 is DFQATT and CDR2 SNEGSKA (reference sequence). The CDR3 runs 19 residues. V was pared by 3 bases and J by 5 bases, with 29 bases between. The CDR3 loop reads CSARHDGRDGSLDRNTIYF. CDR3 DNA: TGCAGTGCTAGGCACGACGGCAGGGATGGGTCTCTCGACCGAAACACCATATATTTT.

This clonotype was observed at least ten times. The rearrangement links TRBV28 to TRBJ1-4, with a weak D call TRBD1 (6 bases). V was cut by 2 bases and J by 4 bases, with 8 bases left in between. This CDR3 spans 14 amino acids. Germline lookup yields CDR1 MDHEN and CDR2 SYDVKM. The CDR3 DNA reads as TGTGCCAGCAGTTTAGGACAGTTTAATGAAAAACTGTTTTTT. Encoded protein: CASSLGQFNEKLFF.

As to this clonotype: Given a much more abundant clone one base away, this may be a read error. V usage is TRBV28 and J usage is TRBJ2-6; the D is unclear. CDR1 is MDHEN, CDR2 SYDVKM, per germline. V was pared by 2 bases and J by 2 bases, with 13 bases between. The CDR3 runs to 17 residues. CDR3 amino acids: CASSLLGFGPGANVLTF. In DNA form, the CDR3 reads TGTGCCAGCAGTTTACTTGGTTTCGGCCCTGGGGCCAACGTCCTGACTTTC.

The gene calls are TRBV2 and TRBJ2-7; 10 nucleotides align to TRBD2. The germline V gene encodes CDR1 SNHLY and CDR2 FYNNEI. Trimming removed 5 bases from V and 3 bases from J; junction bases left unmatched: 4. The CDR3 is 14 residues long. In DNA, the CDR3 is TGTGCCAGCAGTACACTAGCGGGGTTCTACGAGCAGTACTTC. It codes for CASSTLAGFYEQYF. Full variable domain (outside the CDR3, taken from reference TRBV2 and TRBJ2-7): EPEVTQTPSHQVTQMGQEVILRCVPISNHLYFYWYRQILGQKVEFLVSFYNNEISEKSEIFDDQFSVERPDGSNFTLKIRSTKLEDSAMYFCASSTLAGFYEQYFGPGTRLTVT.

V and J are TRBV2 and TRBJ1-1; weak D call: TRBD1 (5 bases). This CDR3 region has 14 residues. CDR1 SNHLY and CDR2 FYNNEI come from the germline V gene. The germline V and J ends were trimmed by 7 bases and 3 bases, with 15 bases remaining between them. CDR3 in DNA: TGTGCCAGCATTGGGGACGCTAGGGACACTGAAGCTTTCTTT. Its translation: CASIGDARDTEAFF.

This clonotype showed up many times. The CDR3: CAWSGQAWETQYF. CDR3 in DNA: TGTGCCTGGAGTGGACAGGCGTGGGAGACCCAGTACTTC. This chain connects TRBV30 to TRBJ2-5; D is possibly TRBD1 (6 bases). This CDR3 contains 13 residues. V was trimmed by 1 base and J by 5 bases, leaving 11 bases between them. Germline CDR1 reads GTSNPN; CDR2 reads SVGIG (reference sequence).

Of note for this clonotype: One base away lies a much larger clone, so this may be a sequencing read error. The chain carries TRBV11-2 and TRBJ1-6; D is unclear. The germline CDR1 and CDR2 sequences are SGHAT and FQNNGV. The CDR3 runs 18 residues. Trimming stripped 5 bases from V and 8 bases from J, with 25 bases between. This chain's CDR3 is CASSHHWREKGEDSPLHF. The CDR3, as DNA: TGTGCCAGCAGCCACCACTGGCGGGAGAAGGGAGAAGATTCACCCCTCCACTTT.